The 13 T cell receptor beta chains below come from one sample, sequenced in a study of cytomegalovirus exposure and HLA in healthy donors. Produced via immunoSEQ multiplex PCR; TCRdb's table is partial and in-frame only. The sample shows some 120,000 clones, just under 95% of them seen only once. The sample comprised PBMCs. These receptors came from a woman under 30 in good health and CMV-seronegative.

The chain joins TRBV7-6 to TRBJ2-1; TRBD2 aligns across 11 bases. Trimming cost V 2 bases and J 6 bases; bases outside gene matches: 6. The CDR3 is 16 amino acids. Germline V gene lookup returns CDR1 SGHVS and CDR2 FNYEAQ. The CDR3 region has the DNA TGTGCCAGCAGCTTATCGGCTAGCGGGGGGTTCAATGAGCAGTTCTTC. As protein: CASSLSASGGFNEQFF.

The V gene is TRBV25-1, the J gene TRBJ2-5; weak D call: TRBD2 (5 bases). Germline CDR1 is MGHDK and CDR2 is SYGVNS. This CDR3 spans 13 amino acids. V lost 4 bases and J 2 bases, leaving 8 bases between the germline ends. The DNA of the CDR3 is TGTGCCAGCAGTGCCCCGGGACAAGAGACCCAGTACTTC. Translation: CASSAPGQETQYF.

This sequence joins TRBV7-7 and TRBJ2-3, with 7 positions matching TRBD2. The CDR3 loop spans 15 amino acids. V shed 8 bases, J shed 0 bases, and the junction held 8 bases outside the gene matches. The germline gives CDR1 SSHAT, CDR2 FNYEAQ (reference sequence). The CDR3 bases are TGTGCCAGCGCATTGGGGGGGAGGAGCACAGATACGCAGTATTTT. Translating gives CASALGGRSTDTQYF.

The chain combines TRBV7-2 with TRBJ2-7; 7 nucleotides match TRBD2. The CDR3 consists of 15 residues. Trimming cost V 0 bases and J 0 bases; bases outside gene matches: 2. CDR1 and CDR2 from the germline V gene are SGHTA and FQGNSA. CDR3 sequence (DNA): TGTGCCAGCAGCTTAGCGGGGGGGAGCTCCTACGAGCAGTACTTC. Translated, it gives CASSLAGGSSYEQYF.

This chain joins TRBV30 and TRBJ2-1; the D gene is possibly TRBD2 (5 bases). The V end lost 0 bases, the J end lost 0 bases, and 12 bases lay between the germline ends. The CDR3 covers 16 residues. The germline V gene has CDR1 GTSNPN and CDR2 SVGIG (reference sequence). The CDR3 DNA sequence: TGTGCCTGGAGTGTATTGCGGGCTACCTCCTACAATGAGCAGTTCTTC. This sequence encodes CAWSVLRATSYNEQFF.

The CDR3 bases are TGTGCCAGCAGCTCCCGGGACAGGAGGACTGAAGCTTTCTTT. It yields the protein CASSSRDRRTEAFF. The V call is TRBV5-5, the J call TRBJ1-1; TRBD1 aligns across 8 bases. The CDR3 covers 14 residues. The germline CDR1 and CDR2 sequences are SGHKS and YYEKEE (reference sequence). The junction had 6 bases not matched to a gene; V was cut back by 3 bases and J by 5 bases.

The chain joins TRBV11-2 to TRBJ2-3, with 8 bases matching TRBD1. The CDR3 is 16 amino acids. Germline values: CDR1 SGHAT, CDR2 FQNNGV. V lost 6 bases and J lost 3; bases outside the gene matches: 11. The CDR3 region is CASRGGRGLGTDTQYF. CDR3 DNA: TGTGCCAGCAGGGGGGGCAGGGGGCTAGGGACAGATACGCAGTATTTT.

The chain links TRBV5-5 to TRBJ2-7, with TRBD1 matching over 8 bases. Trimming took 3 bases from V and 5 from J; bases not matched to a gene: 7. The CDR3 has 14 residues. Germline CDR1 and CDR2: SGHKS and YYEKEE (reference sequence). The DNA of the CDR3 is TGTGCCAGCAGCTGGGGGACAGGCCCAAACGAGCAGTACTTC. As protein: CASSWGTGPNEQYF.

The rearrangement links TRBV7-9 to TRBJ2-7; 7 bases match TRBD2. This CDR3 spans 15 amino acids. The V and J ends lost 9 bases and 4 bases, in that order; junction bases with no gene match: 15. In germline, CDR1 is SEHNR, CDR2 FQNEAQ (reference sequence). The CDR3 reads CARRRGDPQRYEQYF. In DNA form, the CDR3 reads TGTGCCAGACGTCGGGGGGACCCCCAGAGATACGAGCAGTACTTC. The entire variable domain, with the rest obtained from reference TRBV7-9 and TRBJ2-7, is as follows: DTGVSQNPRHKITKRGQNVTFRCDPISEHNRLYWYRQTLGQGPEFLTYFQNEAQLEKSRLLSDRFSAERPKGSFSTLEIQRTEQGDSAMYLCARRRGDPQRYEQYFGPGTRLTVT.

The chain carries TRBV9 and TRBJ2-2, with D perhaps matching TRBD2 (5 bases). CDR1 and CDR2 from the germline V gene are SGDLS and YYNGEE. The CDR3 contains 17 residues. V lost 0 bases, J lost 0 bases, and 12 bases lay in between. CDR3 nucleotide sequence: TGTGCCAGCAGCGTAGGGGTGCTAGCCCCGAACACCGGGGAGCTGTTTTTT. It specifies CASSVGVLAPNTGELFF. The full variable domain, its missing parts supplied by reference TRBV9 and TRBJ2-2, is DSGVTQTPKHLITATGQRVTLRCSPRSGDLSVYWYQQSLDQGLQFLIQYYNGEERAKGNILERFSAQQFPDLHSELNLSSLELGDSALYFCASSVGVLAPNTGELFFGEGSRLTVL.

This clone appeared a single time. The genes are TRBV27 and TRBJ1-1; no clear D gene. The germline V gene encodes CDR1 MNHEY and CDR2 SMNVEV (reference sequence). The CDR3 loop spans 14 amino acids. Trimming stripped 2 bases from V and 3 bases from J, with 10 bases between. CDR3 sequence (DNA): TGTGCCAGCAGTTTAGGCAGCGAGTACACTGAAGCTTTCTTT. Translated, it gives CASSLGSEYTEAFF.

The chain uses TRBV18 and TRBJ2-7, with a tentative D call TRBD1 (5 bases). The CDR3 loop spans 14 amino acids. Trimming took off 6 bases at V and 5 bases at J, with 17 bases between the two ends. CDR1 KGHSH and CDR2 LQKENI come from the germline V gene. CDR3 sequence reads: CASSGPAGQDEQYF. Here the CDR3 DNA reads TGTGCCAGCTCCGGACCGGCAGGGCAGGACGAGCAGTACTTC.

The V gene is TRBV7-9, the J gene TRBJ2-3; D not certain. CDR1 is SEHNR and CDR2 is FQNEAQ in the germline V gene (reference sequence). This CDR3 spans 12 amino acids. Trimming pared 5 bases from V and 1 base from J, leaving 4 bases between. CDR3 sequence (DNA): TGTGCCAGCAGCCGAGGCACAGATACGCAGTATTTT. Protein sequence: CASSRGTDTQYF.